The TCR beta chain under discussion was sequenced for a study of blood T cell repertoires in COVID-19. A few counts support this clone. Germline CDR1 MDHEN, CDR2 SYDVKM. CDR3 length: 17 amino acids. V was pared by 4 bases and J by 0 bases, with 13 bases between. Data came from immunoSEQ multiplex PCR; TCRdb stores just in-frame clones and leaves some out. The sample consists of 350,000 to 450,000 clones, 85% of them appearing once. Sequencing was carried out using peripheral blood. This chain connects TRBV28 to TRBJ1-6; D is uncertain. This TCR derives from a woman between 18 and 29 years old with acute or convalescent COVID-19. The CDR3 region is CASSSAEASSYNSPLHF. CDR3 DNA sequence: TGTGCCAGCAGTTCCGCGGAGGCGAGCTCCTATAATTCACCCCTCCACTTT.